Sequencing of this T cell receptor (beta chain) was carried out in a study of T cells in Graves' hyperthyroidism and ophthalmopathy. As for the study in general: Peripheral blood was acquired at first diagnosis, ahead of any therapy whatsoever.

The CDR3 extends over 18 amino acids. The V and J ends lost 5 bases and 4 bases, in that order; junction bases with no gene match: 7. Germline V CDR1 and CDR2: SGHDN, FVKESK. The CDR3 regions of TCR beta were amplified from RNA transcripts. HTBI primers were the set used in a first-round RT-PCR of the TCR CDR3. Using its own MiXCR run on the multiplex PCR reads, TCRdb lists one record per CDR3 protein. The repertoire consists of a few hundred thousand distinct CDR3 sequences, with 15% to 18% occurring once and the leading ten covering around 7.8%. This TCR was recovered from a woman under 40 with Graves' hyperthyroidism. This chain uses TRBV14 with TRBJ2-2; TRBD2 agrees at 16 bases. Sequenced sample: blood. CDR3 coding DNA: TGTGCCAGCAGCAAGGGACTAGCGGGAGGGCCTGGCACCGGGGAGCTGTTTTTT. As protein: CASSKGLAGGPGTGELFF.